The TCR beta chain described here comes from a study of PD-L1 blockade in urothelial cancer. Study as a whole: Peripheral blood specimens exhibited a median yield of approximately 140,000 T cells. Findings and limits, study-wide: For durable-benefit patients, tumor-associated blood clones expanded more at 3 weeks. Improved survival was predicted by pretreatment blood TCR clonality below the median.

Time point indicated: pretreatment peripheral blood. Method: immunoSEQ multiplex PCR; TCRdb's copy keeps in-frame clones and lacks some. Among approximately 45,000 clones listed, 75% to 90% were seen once. To note about this clone: Its target is not known.

The sample consisted of PBMCs, taken around atezolizumab (anti-PD-L1) treatment. The source is a man aged 45-60 years with urothelial cancer.

The CDR3 region is CATKAGSYNEQFF. Written as DNA, the CDR3 is TGTGCCACCAAGGCGGGCTCCTACAATGAGCAGTTCTTC. The chain links TRBV15 to TRBJ2-1, with D tentatively TRBD2 (5 bases). Germline CDR1 reads LNHNV; CDR2 reads YYDKDF (reference sequence). This CDR3 contains 13 residues. V was clipped by 7 bases and J by 0 bases, with 7 bases between them.